This T cell receptor beta chain was captured by sequencing in a study of human T cells and chemical hapten exposure. This clonotype was picked up many times. Trimming removed 3 bases at V and 7 bases at J, with 12 bases between. The CDR3 has 13 amino acids. Per the germline V gene, CDR1 is SSHAT and CDR2 is FNYEAQ (reference sequence). TCRdb reprocessed the RACE reads with MiXCR, giving one entry per CDR3 protein. The sample lists 50,000 to 65,000 distinct CDR3 sequences; 8% to 10% were seen once. Time point noted: patch test 3, about 24 weeks after DPC sensitization. Treatment denoted: therapeutic diphenylcyclopropenone sensitization with weekly scalp DPC.

This chain joins TRBV7-7 and TRBJ2-5; D call uncertain. The receptor was derived from a woman between 35 and 50 years old with alopecia areata. Some clones in this sample may be carry-over from other donors' samples. Here the sequenced sample was whole blood, taken in connection with sensitization to the hapten diphenylcyclopropenone (DPC). Here the CDR3 DNA reads TGTGCCAGCAGCTTTCGGCCCCTTTCGACCCAGTACTTC. This codes for CASSFRPLSTQYF.